This T cell receptor (beta chain) was recovered during a study of cytotoxic CD8 clonotypes in ibrutinib-treated CLL. Sequencing sought depths of 1 in 200,000 to 1 in 1 million T cells. TCRdb's copy holds only in-frame clones and misses some; the assay was immunoSEQ multiplex PCR. There are about 140,000 clones in the sample; about 91% occur only once, and roughly a tenth lies in the top ten. On this clone: Its cognate antigen is unknown.

Trimming took 3 bases from V and 1 from J, leaving 18 bases between them. The V gene's germline CDR1 is LGHNA and CDR2 YNFKEQ. The CDR3 extends over 18 amino acids. The study's findings and limits: Clonality increased at ibrutinib response, then returned toward baseline at progression.

The TCR comes from a human donor with chronic lymphocytic leukemia. This material consisted of PBMCs, taken after 12 months of ibrutinib treatment. The J gene is TRBJ2-2, the V gene TRBV4-2; a weak D match, TRBD1 (6 bases). CDR3 nucleotide sequence: TGTGCCAGCAGCCATCCCCTTGGGGGCTTTGAGAACACCGGGGAGCTGTTTTTT. This codes for CASSHPLGGFENTGELFF.